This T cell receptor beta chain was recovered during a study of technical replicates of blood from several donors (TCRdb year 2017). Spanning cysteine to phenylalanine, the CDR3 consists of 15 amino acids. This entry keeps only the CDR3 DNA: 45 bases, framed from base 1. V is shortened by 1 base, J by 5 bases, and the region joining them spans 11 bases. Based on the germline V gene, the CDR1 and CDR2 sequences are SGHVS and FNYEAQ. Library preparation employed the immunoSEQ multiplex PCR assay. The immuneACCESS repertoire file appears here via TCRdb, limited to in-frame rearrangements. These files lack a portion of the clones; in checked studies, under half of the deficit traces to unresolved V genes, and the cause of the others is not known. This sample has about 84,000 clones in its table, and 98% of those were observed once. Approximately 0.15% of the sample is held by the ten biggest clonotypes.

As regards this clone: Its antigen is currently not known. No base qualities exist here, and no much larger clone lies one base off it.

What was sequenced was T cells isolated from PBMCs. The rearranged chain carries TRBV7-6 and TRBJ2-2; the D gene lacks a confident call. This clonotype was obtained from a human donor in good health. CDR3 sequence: CASSLDWSRTGELFF. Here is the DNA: TGTGCCAGCAGCTTAGATTGGTCTCGGACCGGGGAGCTGTTTTTT. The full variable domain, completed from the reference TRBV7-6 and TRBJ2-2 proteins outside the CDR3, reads GAGVSQSPRYKVTKRGQDVALRCDPISGHVSLYWYRQALGQGPEFLTYFNYEAQQDKSGLPNDRFSAERPEGSISTLTIQRTEQRDSAMYRCASSLDWSRTGELFFGEGSRLTVL.